The present TCR beta chain was sequenced within a study of beta chain features in type 1 diabetes. Study-wide findings and caveats: TCRB CDR3s from Type 1 diabetes patients were moderately but significantly shorter in all four CD4+ subsets.

A single heparinised draw of roughly 0.11 L on average was taken per donor. About this clone: Its specificity is unknown.

This CDR3 has 14 amino acids. Germline CDR1 reads GTSNPN; CDR2 reads SVGIG (reference sequence). V dropped 0 bases and J dropped 6 bases, with 15 bases sitting between them. cDNA synthesis used the whole RNA isolate, giving expressed TCRB sequences. Only in-frame clones appear in the TCRdb table, and some are missing; sequencing was by immunoSEQ multiplex PCR. The data hold hundreds of thousands of clones, with roughly an eighth observed a single time. The clonotype originates from a woman younger than 35 with type 1 diabetes. This rearrangement joins TRBV30 to TRBJ2-7; a possible D gene is TRBD2 (5 bases). Input material: naive CD4+ T cells from blood. The DNA of the CDR3 is TGTGCCTGGAGTGTACTATTCGGGGTTAGCGAGCAGTACTTC. This sequence encodes CAWSVLFGVSEQYF.